These 30 T cell receptor beta chains originate from one sample sequenced in a study of beta chain features in type 1 diabetes. Reverse transcribing all isolated RNA meant expressed TCRB transcripts were sequenced. Repertoires were generated with immunoSEQ multiplex PCR, while TCRdb's copy carries only in-frame clones and drops some. The sample lists a few hundred thousand clones, over 9.5% occurring once. The sample consisted of naive CD4+ T cells from blood. These receptors originate from a man between 18 and 35 years old in good health.

This clone was observed a few times. CDR3 in DNA: TGTGCCACCAGCAGAGGACAAGATAACGATGAGCAGTTCTTC. It codes for CATSRGQDNDEQFF. The rearrangement joins TRBV15 to TRBJ2-1; unclear D gene. The germline gives CDR1 LNHNV, CDR2 YYDKDF (reference sequence). The CDR3 covers 14 residues. The V and J ends lost 1 base and 8 bases respectively, with 12 bases between them.

The chain combines TRBV30 with TRBJ2-1, with 12 bases matching TRBD2. Germline-derived CDR1 and CDR2 are GTSNPN and SVGIG (reference sequence). CDR3 size: 12 residues. V was pared by 3 bases and J by 15 bases, with 6 bases of the junction left unmatched. CDR3 sequence: CAWSASGGAMFF. Written as DNA, the CDR3 is TGTGCCTGGAGCGCTAGCGGGGGGGCCATGTTCTTC.

V gene TRBV25-1 combines with J gene TRBJ1-1; TRBD1 might be the D (5 bases). CDR3 length equals 15 residues. CDR1 and CDR2 from the germline V gene are MGHDK and SYGVNS. V was shortened by 5 bases and J by 0 bases, with 13 bases between the two germline ends. The CDR3 spells CASSPQTGLNTEAFF. DNA of the CDR3: TGTGCCAGCAGTCCCCAAACAGGCCTGAACACTGAAGCTTTCTTT. Drawing the rest from reference TRBV25-1 and TRBJ1-1, the complete variable domain is EADIYQTPRYLVIGTGKKITLECSQTMGHDKMYWYQQDPGMELHLIHYSYGVNSTEKGDLSSESTVSRIRTEHFPLTLESARPSHTSQYLCASSPQTGLNTEAFFGQGTRLTVV.

This clone has only a few counts. V usage is TRBV19 and J usage is TRBJ2-2; no clear D gene. The CDR3 consists of 16 residues. The germline V gene encodes CDR1 LNHDA and CDR2 SQIVND (reference sequence). The V end lost 3 bases, the J end lost 4 bases, and 15 bases lay between the germline ends. In DNA form, the CDR3 reads TGTGCCAGTAGTATTTTCGTAACCCTAACCACCGGGGAGCTGTTTTTT. As protein: CASSIFVTLTTGELFF.

This clone was seen a handful of times. J is TRBJ1-4 and V is TRBV14; D might be TRBD1 (5 bases). CDR3 length: 15 residues. Germline V gives CDR1 SGHDN, CDR2 FVKESK. Between the trimmed V and J ends, which lost 6 bases and 8 bases, there was a span of 19 bases. The CDR3 is CASSLLRQKDEKLFF. CDR3 DNA: TGTGCCAGCAGTCTGCTTAGACAGAAGGACGAAAAACTGTTTTTT.

This clone has only a few counts. The CDR3 protein is CASSEYSGGSYEQYF. In DNA form, the CDR3 reads TGTGCCAGCAGTGAATACTCGGGCGGGTCCTACGAGCAGTACTTC. The chain combines TRBV25-1 with TRBJ2-7; weak D call: TRBD2 (5 bases). Germline V lookup: CDR1 MGHDK, CDR2 SYGVNS. The CDR3 consists of 15 residues. Trimming took off 0 bases at V and 1 base at J, with 10 bases between the two ends.

The genes are TRBV7-9 and TRBJ1-6; TRBD1 aligns across 9 bases. Germline trimming cut 5 bases from V and 4 bases from J; bases unmatched to any gene: 6. This CDR3 has 16 amino acids. From germline, CDR1 is SEHNR and CDR2 FQNEAQ (reference sequence). CDR3 bases: TGTGCCAGCAGCCGTTCGACAGGGGGGTATAATTCACCCCTCCACTTT. Translated, it gives CASSRSTGGYNSPLHF. Combining the CDR3 with reference TRBV7-9 and TRBJ1-6 gives the whole variable domain DTGVSQNPRHKITKRGQNVTFRCDPISEHNRLYWYRQTLGQGPEFLTYFQNEAQLEKSRLLSDRFSAERPKGSFSTLEIQRTEQGDSAMYLCASSRSTGGYNSPLHFGNGTRLTVT.

This clone was picked up a small number of times. J is TRBJ1-1 and V is TRBV6-5; perhaps TRBD1 as D (5 bases). Deletions cut 0 bases from V and 5 bases from J, with 13 bases between. Germline assignment: CDR1 MNHEY and CDR2 SVGAGI. The CDR3 has 15 residues. The CDR3 sequence is CASSYSGALSTEAFF. The DNA of the CDR3 is TGTGCCAGCAGTTACTCTGGGGCCTTGAGTACTGAAGCTTTCTTT.

This clone was seen more than once but under ten times. The CDR3 DNA is TGTGCCAGCAGCGTCCCCGGGCCCCCGGGGGACCAGTACTTC. Residues: CASSVPGPPGDQYF. The rearrangement links TRBV5-4 to TRBJ2-5; tentatively, D is TRBD2 (6 bases). The V end lost 4 bases, the J end lost 10 bases, and 20 bases lay between the germline ends. The CDR3 spans 14 residues. Germline lookup yields CDR1 SGHNT and CDR2 YYREEE (reference sequence).

This chain joins TRBV9 and TRBJ1-1; possible D gene TRBD1, 6 bases. Germline V gene lookup returns CDR1 SGDLS and CDR2 YYNGEE. The CDR3 consists of 15 residues. Between the trimmed V and J ends, which lost 3 bases and 1 base, there was a span of 13 bases. For the CDR3, the DNA is TGTGCCAGCAGCGCCCACGGACAGACGAACACTGAAGCTTTCTTT. This gives the protein CASSAHGQTNTEAFF.

This clone showed up just a few times. CDR3 residues: CASHLAGGPGEQFF. For the CDR3, the DNA is TGTGCCAGCCATTTAGCGGGAGGGCCGGGTGAGCAGTTCTTC. V is TRBV27 and J is TRBJ2-1; 11 bases are a match to TRBD2. The ends lost 8 bases at V and 9 bases at J; junction bases unmatched: 9. CDR3 length equals 14 residues. From germline, CDR1 is MNHEY and CDR2 SMNVEV (reference sequence).

V gene TRBV7-2 combines with J gene TRBJ2-7; 10 bases fit TRBD1. V lost 3 bases and J lost 5; bases outside the gene matches: 10. CDR1 and CDR2 (germline): SGHTA, FQGNSA. The CDR3 loop spans 16 amino acids. This CDR3 reads CASSFPGTGVRNEQYF. The DNA for the CDR3 is TGTGCCAGCAGCTTCCCCGGGACAGGGGTTCGGAACGAGCAGTACTTC.

The rearrangement uses TRBV7-3 and TRBJ2-7, with TRBD2 identical over 7 bases. CDR1 is SGHTA and CDR2 is FQGTGA in the germline V gene. The ends lost 5 bases at V and 1 base at J; junction bases unmatched: 5. The CDR3 totals 14 residues. CDR3 DNA: TGTGCCAGCAGCCCGGGGCGGGAGTCCTACGAGCAGTACTTC. As protein: CASSPGRESYEQYF.

This clone was counted a few times. V is TRBV12-5 and J is TRBJ2-5, with a tentative D call TRBD2 (5 bases). Trimming left V 4 bases short and J 11 bases short, with 11 bases between. The CDR3 is 11 residues long. CDR1 LGHNT and CDR2 FRNRAP come from the germline V gene. CDR3 residues: CASGSGIAQYF. The CDR3 nucleotides are TGTGCTAGTGGTTCGGGAATCGCGCAGTACTTC. The full variable domain, completed using reference TRBV12-5 and TRBJ2-5, is DARVTQTPRHKVTEMGQEVTMRCQPILGHNTVFWYRQTMMQGLELLAYFRNRAPLDDSGMPKDRFSAEMPDATLATLKIQPSEPRDSAVYFCASGSGIAQYFGPGTRLLVL.

This clone has more than one count but fewer than ten. The chain employs TRBV29-1 and TRBJ2-7, with D uncertain. In germline, CDR1 is SQVTM, CDR2 ANQGSEA. Trimming took 7 bases from V and 12 from J, leaving 46 bases between them. The CDR3 is 20 amino acids. In DNA, the CDR3 is TGCAGCGCCAAACCCGAGCTATGCGGCCCTGCTACTCCCCGCCCTTGGCCCTCGTACTTC. As protein: CSAKPELCGPATPRPWPSYF.

Only a few counts were recorded for this clone. The V and J genes are TRBV28 and TRBJ1-4, with D maybe TRBD1 (5 bases). Germline V lookup: CDR1 MDHEN, CDR2 SYDVKM. There are 14 residues in the CDR3. Trimming took 3 bases from V and 8 from J, leaving 13 bases between them. The CDR3 DNA reads as TGTGCCAGCAGTTTTTCCGGGGGTGGAGAAAAACTGTTTTTT. Encoded protein: CASSFSGGGEKLFF. Filled out from reference TRBV28 and TRBJ1-4, the complete variable domain reads DVKVTQSSRYLVKRTGEKVFLECVQDMDHENMFWYRQDPGLGLRLIYFSYDVKMKEKGDIPEGYSVSREKKERFSLILESASTNQTSMYLCASSFSGGGEKLFFGSGTQLSVL.

The rearrangement joins TRBV4-2 to TRBJ1-1, with a possible D match to TRBD1 (5 bases). V was clipped by 0 bases and J by 6 bases, with 11 bases between them. There are 14 residues in the CDR3. CDR1 LGHNA and CDR2 YNFKEQ come from the germline V gene. CDR3 DNA sequence: TGTGCCAGCAGCCAAGATAGGCAGGGCGCTGAAGCTTTCTTT. It translates to CASSQDRQGAEAFF.

The CDR3 region is CASSLALQETQYF. CDR3 in DNA: TGTGCCAGCAGCTTAGCGTTACAAGAGACCCAGTACTTC. This chain uses TRBV7-2 with TRBJ2-5; D gene unclear. V was trimmed by 0 bases and J by 2 bases, leaving 4 bases between them. This CDR3 has 13 amino acids. Germline CDR1 reads SGHTA; CDR2 reads FQGNSA.

There are a few counts of this clone. At the DNA level, this CDR3 is encoded by other sequences in the same sample as well. The chain uses TRBV30 and TRBJ1-2, with D possibly being TRBD1 (6 bases). The CDR3 contains 11 residues. Germline values: CDR1 GTSNPN, CDR2 SVGIG (reference sequence). The V gene lost 1 base and the J gene lost 8 bases, with 8 bases spanning the gap. In DNA, the CDR3 is TGTGCCTGGAGTGGAGGGGGAGGCTACACCTTC. Its translation is CAWSGGGGYTF.

This clone was seen more than once but under ten times. The V call is TRBV6-6, the J call TRBJ1-3; 8 bases fit TRBD1. The ends lost 10 bases at V and 1 base at J; junction bases unmatched: 3. This CDR3 contains 13 residues. The germline V gene encodes CDR1 MNHNY and CDR2 SVGAGI (reference sequence). The CDR3 is CATQGASGNTIYF. Here the CDR3 DNA reads TGTGCCACCCAGGGGGCGTCTGGAAACACCATATATTTT.

The chain is built from TRBV4-2 and TRBJ2-5, with a weak D call TRBD2 (7 bases). The germline CDR1 and CDR2 sequences are LGHNA and YNFKEQ. V dropped 4 bases and J dropped 1 base, with 16 bases sitting between them. The CDR3 is 16 amino acids. The CDR3: CASSPWTAGSQETQYF. In nucleotides, the CDR3 is TGTGCCAGCAGCCCGTGGACAGCGGGGAGCCAAGAGACCCAGTACTTC.

This clone showed up just a few times. The genes are TRBV4-2 and TRBJ2-7; D remains ambiguous. The V and J ends lost 0 bases and 2 bases respectively, with 14 bases between them. The germline V gene has CDR1 LGHNA and CDR2 YNFKEQ. The CDR3 extends over 16 amino acids. Written as DNA, the CDR3 is TGTGCCAGCAGCCAAGATCTTGTCAGGCCACCCTACGAGCAGTACTTC. Amino acids: CASSQDLVRPPYEQYF.

This clone has just a few counts. V gene TRBV18 combines with J gene TRBJ2-1; 7 bases agree with TRBD1. The CDR3 covers 16 residues. The germline gives CDR1 KGHSH, CDR2 LQKENI. The J segment lost 2 bases and the V segment lost 1 base, leaving 5 bases of the junction unmatched. The CDR3 DNA reads TGTGCCAGCTCACCACGCCCGGGACAGCCCTACAATGAGCAGTTCTTC. Protein sequence: CASSPRPGQPYNEQFF.

The chain links TRBV5-1 to TRBJ1-5; no firm D call. Germline lookup yields CDR1 SGHRS and CDR2 YFSETQ. This CDR3 region has 14 residues. Between the trimmed V and J ends, which lost 7 bases and 7 bases, there was a span of 18 bases. CDR3 in DNA: TGCGCCAGCTGGCACCGGGTCGCCGACCAGCCCCAGCATTTT. Its translation: CASWHRVADQPQHF. The variable domain in full, completed from reference TRBV5-1 and TRBJ1-5, reads KAGVTQTPRYLIKTRGQQVTLSCSPISGHRSVSWYQQTPGQGLQFLFEYFSETQRNKGNFPGRFSGRQFSNSRSEMNVSTLELGDSALYLCASWHRVADQPQHFGDGTRLSIL.

CDR3 protein: CASSLVGPGRGADTQYF. The CDR3 DNA reads as TGTGCCAGCAGCTTAGTCGGCCCCGGGAGAGGGGCAGATACGCAGTATTTT. V and J are TRBV7-2 and TRBJ2-3, with D perhaps TRBD2 (6 bases). There are 17 residues in the CDR3. CDR1 is SGHTA, CDR2 FQGNSA, per germline. Trimming took off 1 base at V and 4 bases at J, with 18 bases between the two ends.

In its sample, this clone was seen a few times. The chain joins TRBV6-5 to TRBJ1-2, with TRBD1 as a possible D gene (6 bases). Trimming removed 8 bases at V and 2 bases at J, with 12 bases between. The V gene's germline CDR1 is MNHEY and CDR2 SVGAGI. There are 13 residues in the CDR3. The DNA for the CDR3 is TGTGCCAGCGGGAGAACAGGGAACTATGGCTACACCTTC. Its protein is CASGRTGNYGYTF.

V is TRBV29-1 and J is TRBJ2-3; TRBD2 agrees at 12 bases. J was trimmed by 4 bases and V by 1 base; bases with no gene match: 6. This CDR3 is 16 amino acids long. From germline, CDR1 is SQVTM and CDR2 ANQGSEA. CDR3 nucleotide sequence: TGCAGCGTTGAAGGGTGGCTAGCGGGGGGGGCAGATACGCAGTATTTT. This gives the protein CSVEGWLAGGADTQYF.

This chain uses TRBV9 with TRBJ2-1, with TRBD2 matching 13 bases. Per the germline V gene, CDR1 is SGDLS and CDR2 is YYNGEE. After removal of 4 bases from V and 9 bases from J, the junction contained 7 bases not matched to a gene. The CDR3 runs to 15 residues. This CDR3 reads CASSITSGGAGEQFF. CDR3 in DNA: TGTGCCAGCAGCATCACTAGCGGGGGGGCAGGTGAGCAGTTCTTC.

The chain combines TRBV5-4 with TRBJ1-1, with a weak D call TRBD1 (6 bases). V was pared by 2 bases and J by 4 bases, with 9 bases between. Per the germline V gene, CDR1 is SGHNT and CDR2 is YYREEE (reference sequence). The CDR3 is 13 residues long. CDR3 nucleotide sequence: TGTGCCAGCAGCTTACAGGGTCCCACTGAAGCTTTCTTT. This sequence encodes CASSLQGPTEAFF.

This clone has a handful of counts. The rearrangement links TRBV7-8 to TRBJ1-2, with D possibly matching TRBD1 (6 bases). Germline V gene sequence: CDR1 SGHVS, CDR2 FQNEAQ. The CDR3 has 16 amino acids. Trimming left V 0 bases short and J 10 bases short, with 21 bases between. The CDR3 region is CASSLAVRGTSVHYTF. CDR3 in DNA: TGTGCCAGCAGCTTAGCTGTTCGTGGGACATCGGTGCACTACACCTTC.